Below, 22 T cell receptor beta chains from the same sample are listed, as sequenced in a study of blood T cell repertoires in COVID-19. Measured with immunoSEQ multiplex PCR; TCRdb has only the in-frame clones, and not every one. The sample lists 40,000 to 50,000 clones; 88% were seen once. Sequencing used peripheral blood. Receptors were obtained from a human donor in a cohort sampled during active COVID-19.

This chain joins TRBV27 and TRBJ2-7, with D perhaps TRBD1 (6 bases). CDR3 length: 13 residues. The V gene lost 6 bases and the J gene lost 0 bases, with 9 bases spanning the gap. Looked up from germline, CDR1 is MNHEY and CDR2 is SMNVEV (reference sequence). In DNA form, the CDR3 reads TGTGCCAGCAGCCTGGACAGCTCCTACGAGCAGTACTTC. Protein: CASSLDSSYEQYF.

The chain combines TRBV5-1 with TRBJ2-1; D is undetermined. The CDR3 is made up of 14 amino acids. The V gene lost 2 bases and the J gene lost 0 bases, with 6 bases spanning the gap. Germline V gene lookup returns CDR1 SGHRS and CDR2 YFSETQ. CDR3 loop: CASSLLNSYNEQFF. The DNA for the CDR3 is TGCGCCAGCAGCTTACTCAACTCCTACAATGAGCAGTTCTTC.

This clone appeared a few times. The CDR3 nucleotides are TGTGCCAGTAGGATGACAGGAGAGAATCAGCCCCAGCATTTT. Its translation is CASRMTGENQPQHF. The chain carries TRBV19 and TRBJ1-5, with D possibly matching TRBD1 (6 bases). Germline CDR1 and CDR2: LNHDA and SQIVND (reference sequence). This CDR3 has 14 residues. V lost 6 bases and J 4 bases, leaving 13 bases between the germline ends.

The V and J genes are TRBV11-2 and TRBJ2-1; 11 bases match TRBD2. The length of the CDR3 is 16 residues. Germline CDR1 reads SGHAT; CDR2 reads FQNNGV. Trimming cost V 1 base and J 6 bases; bases outside gene matches: 5. The DNA for the CDR3 is TGTGCCAGCAGCTTAGTTACCGGGACTAGCGGCAATGAGCAGTTCTTC. Translation gives CASSLVTGTSGNEQFF. Using reference TRBV11-2 and TRBJ2-1 for the parts outside the CDR3, the full variable domain is EAGVAQSPRYKIIEKRQSVAFWCNPISGHATLYWYQQILGQGPKLLIQFQNNGVVDDSQLPKDRFSAERLKGVDSTLKIQPAKLEDSAVYLCASSLVTGTSGNEQFFGPGTRLTVL.

This chain connects TRBV27 to TRBJ2-3, with 13 bases that match TRBD2. V was pared by 1 base and J by 0 bases, with 7 bases of the junction left unmatched. The CDR3 is 19 residues long. Germline V gene data show CDR1 as MNHEY and CDR2 as SMNVEV (reference sequence). CDR3 in amino acids: CASSLWGGLAGDSTDTQYF. As DNA, the CDR3 is TGTGCCAGCAGTTTATGGGGAGGACTAGCGGGGGATAGCACAGATACGCAGTATTTT.

The chain combines TRBV5-6 with TRBJ2-3; TRBD1 matches 7 bases. The germline CDR1 and CDR2 sequences are SGHDT and YYEEEE. This CDR3 spans 14 amino acids. J was trimmed by 0 bases and V by 8 bases; bases with no gene match: 6. For the CDR3, the DNA is TGTGCCAGTCACGAGGGGGCTAGCACAGATACGCAGTATTTT. It encodes CASHEGASTDTQYF.

The chain recombines TRBV28 with TRBJ1-1, with a possible D match to TRBD1 (6 bases). The CDR3 length is 14 residues. V was shortened by 3 bases and J by 0 bases, with 8 bases between the two germline ends. CDR1 is MDHEN, CDR2 SYDVKM, per germline. The DNA of the CDR3 is TGTGCCAGCAGTTTCTGGACAGTGAACACTGAAGCTTTCTTT. Translating gives CASSFWTVNTEAFF.

This chain links TRBV24-1 with TRBJ2-2, with D uncertain. V lost 4 bases, J lost 2 bases, and 7 bases lay in between. CDR1 and CDR2 (germline): KGHDR, SFDVKD. The CDR3 covers 14 residues. CDR3 DNA sequence: TGTGCCACCAGTGAGGGCAGCAACACCGGGGAGCTGTTTTTT. Its protein product is CATSEGSNTGELFF.

In its sample, this clone was seen a few times. The chain uses TRBV5-1 and TRBJ2-7; D possibly corresponds to TRBD1 (7 bases). This CDR3 is built from 13 residues. The germline V and J ends were trimmed by 5 bases and 3 bases, with 12 bases remaining between them. CDR1 and CDR2 (germline): SGHRS, YFSETQ. The CDR3 coding sequence is TGCGCCAGCAGTTCGCAGGGGGGCTACGAGCAGTACTTC. Its translation: CASSSQGGYEQYF.

The V call is TRBV3-1 (or the pseudogene TRBV3-2), the J call TRBJ2-7; TRBD1 agrees at 9 bases. Germline V gene data show CDR1 as LGHDT and CDR2 as YNNKEL (reference sequence). Germline trimming cut 5 bases from V and 2 bases from J; bases unmatched to any gene: 7. The CDR3 runs to 15 residues. DNA for the CDR3: TGTGCCAGCAGCTTCCCCGGGACAGGGACCTACGAGCAGTACTTC. Amino acids: CASSFPGTGTYEQYF.

The rearrangement joins TRBV12-3 or TRBV12-4 to TRBJ2-7, with 8 bases fitting TRBD2. This CDR3 region has 12 residues. V dropped 6 bases and J dropped 4; count of bases not matched to a gene: 2. CDR3 in DNA: TGTGCCAGCAGAAGCGGGAGTTACGAGCAGTACTTC. Protein product: CASRSGSYEQYF.

The chain combines TRBV28 with TRBJ2-6; a possible D gene is TRBD1 (6 bases). Germline lookup yields CDR1 MDHEN and CDR2 SYDVKM. V shed 5 bases and J shed 1 base, with 12 bases lying between them. This CDR3 has 16 residues. CDR3 in DNA: TGTGCCAGCAGTCTCCTAACAGGGTCTGGGGCCAACGTCCTGACTTTC. Amino acids: CASSLLTGSGANVLTF.

The chain carries TRBV18 and TRBJ2-5; D not resolved. Trimming removed 2 bases at V and 2 bases at J, with 12 bases between. Germline values: CDR1 KGHSH, CDR2 LQKENI. The CDR3 has 15 residues. The CDR3 coding sequence is TGTGCCAGCTCACCAAGGTCGCGGCAGCAAGAGACCCAGTACTTC. It yields the protein CASSPRSRQQETQYF.

This clone was counted only a few times. The chain carries TRBV10-3 and TRBJ2-2, with a weak D call TRBD2 (5 bases). The V end was cut by 2 bases, the J end by 0 bases, with 10 bases between. Germline CDR1 is ENHRY and CDR2 is SYGVKD. This CDR3 contains 16 residues. CDR3 in DNA: TGTGCCATCAGTGAGGGGTCTAGCCCGAACACCGGGGAGCTGTTTTTT. Its protein is CAISEGSSPNTGELFF.

V gene TRBV19 combines with J gene TRBJ2-5; D possibly corresponds to TRBD2 (6 bases). The V end lost 6 bases, the J end lost 5 bases, and 7 bases lay between the germline ends. CDR1 is LNHDA and CDR2 is SQIVND in the germline V gene (reference sequence). The CDR3 consists of 11 residues. CDR3 residues: CASRSGETQYF. CDR3 nucleotides: TGTGCCAGTAGAAGCGGGGAGACCCAGTACTTC.

CDR3 residues: CASSPADRRNTEAFF. Written as DNA, the CDR3 is TGTGCCAGCAGTCCCGCCGACAGACGAAACACTGAAGCTTTCTTT. The J gene is TRBJ1-1, the V gene TRBV28, with D maybe TRBD1 (5 bases). The CDR3 loop spans 15 amino acids. Trimming pared 5 bases from V and 2 bases from J, leaving 15 bases between. Germline loops: CDR1 MDHEN, CDR2 SYDVKM. The whole variable domain, remainder taken from reference TRBV28 and TRBJ1-1, is DVKVTQSSRYLVKRTGEKVFLECVQDMDHENMFWYRQDPGLGLRLIYFSYDVKMKEKGDIPEGYSVSREKKERFSLILESASTNQTSMYLCASSPADRRNTEAFFGQGTRLTVV.

The gene calls are TRBV4-1 and TRBJ1-2, with D perhaps TRBD1 (5 bases). CDR1 is MGHRA and CDR2 is YSYEKL in the germline V gene. V was clipped by 0 bases and J by 8 bases, with 10 bases between them. This CDR3 is built from 13 residues. DNA of the CDR3: TGCGCCAGCAGCCAAGACAGGGTTCGGGGCTACACCTTC. Protein product: CASSQDRVRGYTF.

The rearrangement uses TRBV3-1 (or the pseudogene TRBV3-2) and TRBJ1-2; D may be TRBD1 (6 bases). Per germline, CDR1 LGHDT and CDR2 YNNKEL (reference sequence). V was shortened by 2 bases and J by 3 bases, with 10 bases between the two germline ends. This CDR3 is built from 14 residues. The DNA for the CDR3 is TGTGCCAGCAGCCAATCAACAGGGTACTATGGCTACACCTTC. Its translation: CASSQSTGYYGYTF.

The rearrangement uses TRBV27 and TRBJ1-4, with 7 positions matching TRBD1. CDR3 length equals 16 residues. V dropped 5 bases and J dropped 0; count of bases not matched to a gene: 6. The germline V gene has CDR1 MNHEY and CDR2 SMNVEV (reference sequence). The CDR3 is CASSIMGQSTNEKLFF. CDR3 nucleotides: TGTGCCAGCAGTATTATGGGACAGTCAACTAATGAAAAACTGTTTTTT.

Only one count was recorded for this clone. The chain carries TRBV3-1 (or the pseudogene TRBV3-2) and TRBJ1-3; 9 bases match TRBD1. The germline CDR1 and CDR2 sequences are LGHDT and YNNKEL (reference sequence). Trimming cost V 5 bases and J 6 bases; bases outside gene matches: 5. This CDR3 has 14 amino acids. CDR3 sequence: CASSYGTGLNTIYF. CDR3 nucleotides: TGTGCCAGCAGCTACGGGACAGGGCTAAACACCATATATTTT.

This clone was recorded only once. The V gene is TRBV12-3 or TRBV12-4, the J gene TRBJ1-2, with TRBD1 matching over 7 bases. After removal of 5 bases from V and 5 bases from J, the junction contained 5 bases not matched to a gene. This CDR3 is 13 amino acids long. CDR3 residues: CASSVHRGYGYTF. The CDR3 nucleotides are TGTGCCAGCAGTGTCCACAGGGGTTATGGCTACACCTTC.

This clone was detected a few times. V and J are TRBV29-1 and TRBJ1-2, with no clear D. The CDR3 has 13 amino acids. V lost 3 bases, J lost 2 bases, and 10 bases lay in between. Germline V lookup: CDR1 SQVTM, CDR2 ANQGSEA. This CDR3 reads CSVDPTGNYGYTF. For the CDR3, the DNA is TGCAGCGTTGATCCGACCGGGAACTATGGCTACACCTTC.